These 2 T cell receptor beta chains were sequenced from one sample in a study of low-dose radiotherapy and immunotherapy resistance in tumors. Time point meaning: after trial treatment. Treatment in this sample: LDRT plus nivolumab, ipilimumab, low-dose cyclophosphamide and aspirin (RACIN trial). TRAV- and TRBV-specific primers, spanning alpha and beta chains, primed first-strand cDNA. TCR amplification ran 20 PCR cycles using constant-region and V-primer adapter primers. A single record per CDR3 protein comes from TCRdb applying MiXCR to the reads. The sample lists 75,000 to 95,000 distinct CDR3 sequences; approximately 22% were seen once. The sample consisted of PBMCs, taken after low-dose radiotherapy plus immunotherapy. The source is a female donor with ovarian cancer.

This clonotype was seen at least ten times. The chain combines TRBV5-1 with TRBJ2-2; TRBD1 matches at 7 bases. Trimming cost V 1 base and J 1 base; bases outside gene matches: 4. The CDR3 contains 16 residues. Germline-derived CDR1 and CDR2 are SGHRS and YFSETQ. In DNA form, the CDR3 reads TGCGCCAGCAGCTTGCTGACAGGGATGAACACCGGGGAGCTGTTTTTT. Its protein product is CASSLLTGMNTGELFF.

Many counts were recorded for this clonotype. J is TRBJ2-6 and V is TRBV12-3 or TRBV12-4; D is unresolved. CDR3 length equals 16 residues. V was trimmed by 5 bases and J by 0 bases, leaving 11 bases between them. The CDR3 region has the DNA TGTGCCAGCAGTCTCAGACATGACTCTGGGGCCAACGTCCTGACTTTC. This codes for CASSLRHDSGANVLTF.